The following is a T cell receptor beta chain sequence with its context. What it binds is unknown. Cell sorting via CD45RO/CCR7/CD25/CD127/CD95/CD27 was performed to obtain CD4+ naive, central memory, regulatory and stem cell-like memory cells. The CDR3 runs 15 residues. The germline gives CDR1 SGHRS, CDR2 YFSETQ. V gave up 1 base and J gave up 1 base, with 11 bases separating them. Expressed TCRB transcripts were sequenced, since all the RNA that had been isolated was reverse transcribed. Here immunoSEQ multiplex PCR was the method, and the copy in TCRdb shows in-frame clones only, minus some. The repertoire has hundreds of thousands of clones, 11% to 15% of them found once; the top ten carry 0.035% to 0.04%. This sample is drawn from a study of beta chain features in type 1 diabetes. Study details: Healthy donors and patients showed comparable age, gender and cell yields. Study outcomes and limitations: Type 1 diabetes patients had TCRB CDR3s that were shorter (moderately but significantly so) in all four CD4+ subsets. HLA effects on TCRB rearrangement stayed unresolved here. Whatever favoring of shorter templates PCR might show would apply equally to patients and controls.

The chain links TRBV5-1 to TRBJ2-5; D unclear. The sample taken for sequencing was naive CD4+ T cells from blood. This TCR was sampled from a man between 18 and 35 years old with type 1 diabetes. The CDR3 loop is CASSLRASSQETQYF. The CDR3 DNA sequence: TGCGCCAGCAGCTTGAGGGCCTCAAGCCAAGAGACCCAGTACTTC.